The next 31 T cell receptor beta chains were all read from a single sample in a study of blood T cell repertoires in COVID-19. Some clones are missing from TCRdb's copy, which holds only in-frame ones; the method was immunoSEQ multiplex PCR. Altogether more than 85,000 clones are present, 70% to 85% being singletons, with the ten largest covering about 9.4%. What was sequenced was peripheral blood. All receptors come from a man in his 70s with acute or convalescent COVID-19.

This chain's CDR3 is CAWSATGQGRSDTEAFF. The CDR3, as DNA: TGTGCCTGGAGTGCGACAGGGCAGGGTAGGTCGGACACTGAAGCTTTCTTT. The chain is built from TRBV30 and TRBJ1-1, with 7 bases fitting TRBD1. The CDR3 loop spans 17 amino acids. The germline V gene encodes CDR1 GTSNPN and CDR2 SVGIG (reference sequence). J lost 3 bases, V lost 1 base, and 14 bases had no gene match.

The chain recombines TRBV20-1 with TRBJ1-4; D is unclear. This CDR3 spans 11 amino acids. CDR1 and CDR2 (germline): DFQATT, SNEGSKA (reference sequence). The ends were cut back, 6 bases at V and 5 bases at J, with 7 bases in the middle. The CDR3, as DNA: TGCAGTGCGTTTGAGAATGAAAAACTGTTTTTT. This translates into CSAFENEKLFF.

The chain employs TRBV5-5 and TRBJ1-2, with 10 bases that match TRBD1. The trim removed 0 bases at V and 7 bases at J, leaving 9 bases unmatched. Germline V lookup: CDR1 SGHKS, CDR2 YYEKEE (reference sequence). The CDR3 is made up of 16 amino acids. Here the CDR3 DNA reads TGTGCCAGCAGCTTGGCCCCGCCGGGACAGGGGTTTGGCTACACCTTC. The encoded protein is CASSLAPPGQGFGYTF.

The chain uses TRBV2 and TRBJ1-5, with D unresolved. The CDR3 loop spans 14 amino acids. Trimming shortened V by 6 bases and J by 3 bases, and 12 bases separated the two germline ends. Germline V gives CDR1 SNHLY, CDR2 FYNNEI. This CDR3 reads CASSSSSNNQPQHF. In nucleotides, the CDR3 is TGTGCCAGCAGCTCCTCCAGTAACAATCAGCCCCAGCATTTT. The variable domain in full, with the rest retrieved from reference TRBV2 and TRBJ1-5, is EPEVTQTPSHQVTQMGQEVILRCVPISNHLYFYWYRQILGQKVEFLVSFYNNEISEKSEIFDDQFSVERPDGSNFTLKIRSTKLEDSAMYFCASSSSSNNQPQHFGDGTRLSIL.

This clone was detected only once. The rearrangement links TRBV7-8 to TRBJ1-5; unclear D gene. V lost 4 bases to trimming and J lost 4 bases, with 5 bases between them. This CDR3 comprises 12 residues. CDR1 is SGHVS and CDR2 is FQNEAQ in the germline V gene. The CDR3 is CASSSGNQPQHF. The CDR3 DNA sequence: TGTGCCAGCAGCTCCGGGAATCAGCCCCAGCATTTT.

The DNA for the CDR3 is TGTGCCAGCTCACCACAACTAGCGGGGGAAGATACGCAGTATTTT. Residues: CASSPQLAGEDTQYF. The chain uses TRBV18 and TRBJ2-3, with 11 bases aligning to TRBD2. V gave up 1 base and J gave up 5 bases; unmatched junction bases: 2. The CDR3 is made up of 15 amino acids. Germline V gene data show CDR1 as KGHSH and CDR2 as LQKENI.

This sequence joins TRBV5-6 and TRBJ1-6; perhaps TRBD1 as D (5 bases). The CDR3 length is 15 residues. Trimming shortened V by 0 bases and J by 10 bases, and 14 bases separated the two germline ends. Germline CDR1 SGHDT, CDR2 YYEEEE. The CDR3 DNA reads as TGTGCCAGCAGCTTGGCGGGGGGAGGGAGATCACCCCTCCACTTT. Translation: CASSLAGGGRSPLHF.

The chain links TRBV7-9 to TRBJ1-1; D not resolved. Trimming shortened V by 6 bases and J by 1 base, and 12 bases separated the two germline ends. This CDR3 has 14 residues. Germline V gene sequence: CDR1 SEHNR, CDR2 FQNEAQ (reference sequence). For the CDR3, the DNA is TGTGCCAGCAGACCCAGCGTGGAGAACACTGAAGCTTTCTTT. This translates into CASRPSVENTEAFF.

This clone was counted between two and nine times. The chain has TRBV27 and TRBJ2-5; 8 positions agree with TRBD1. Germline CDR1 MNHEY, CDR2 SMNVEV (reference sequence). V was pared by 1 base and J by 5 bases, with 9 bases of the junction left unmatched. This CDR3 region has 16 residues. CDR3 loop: CASSLLGRGRSETQYF. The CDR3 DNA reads TGTGCCAGCAGTTTATTGGGCAGGGGGCGCTCGGAGACCCAGTACTTC.

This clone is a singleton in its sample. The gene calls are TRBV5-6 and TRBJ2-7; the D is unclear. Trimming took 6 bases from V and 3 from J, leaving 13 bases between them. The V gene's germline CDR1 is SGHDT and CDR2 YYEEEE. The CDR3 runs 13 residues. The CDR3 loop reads CASTTDSNYEQYF. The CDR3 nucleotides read TGTGCCAGCACCACTGACTCGAACTACGAGCAGTACTTC.

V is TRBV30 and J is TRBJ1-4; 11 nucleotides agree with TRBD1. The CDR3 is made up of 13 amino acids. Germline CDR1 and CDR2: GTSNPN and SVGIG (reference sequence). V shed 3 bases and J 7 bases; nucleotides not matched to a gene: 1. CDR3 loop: CAWRGTGGEKLFF. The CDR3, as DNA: TGTGCCTGGAGGGGGACAGGGGGTGAAAAACTGTTTTTT.

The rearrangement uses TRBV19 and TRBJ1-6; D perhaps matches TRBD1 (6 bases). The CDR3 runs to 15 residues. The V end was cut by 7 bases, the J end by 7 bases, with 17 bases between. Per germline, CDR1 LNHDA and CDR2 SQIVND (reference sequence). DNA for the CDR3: TGTGCCAGTACCGAAGATCCAGGGGTAAATTCACCCCTCCACTTT. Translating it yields CASTEDPGVNSPLHF.

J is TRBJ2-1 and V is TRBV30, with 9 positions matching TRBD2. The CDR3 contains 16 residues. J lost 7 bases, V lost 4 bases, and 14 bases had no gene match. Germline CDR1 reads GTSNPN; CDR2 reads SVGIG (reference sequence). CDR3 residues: CAWNPRGLAGVNEQFF. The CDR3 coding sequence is TGTGCCTGGAACCCCCGCGGATTAGCGGGGGTGAATGAGCAGTTCTTC.

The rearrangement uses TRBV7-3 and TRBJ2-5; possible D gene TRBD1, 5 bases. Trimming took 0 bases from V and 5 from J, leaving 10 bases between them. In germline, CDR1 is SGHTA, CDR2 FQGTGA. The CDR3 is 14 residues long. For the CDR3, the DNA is TGTGCCAGCAGCTTAACTGGGGCGAGGGAGACCCAGTACTTC. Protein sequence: CASSLTGARETQYF.

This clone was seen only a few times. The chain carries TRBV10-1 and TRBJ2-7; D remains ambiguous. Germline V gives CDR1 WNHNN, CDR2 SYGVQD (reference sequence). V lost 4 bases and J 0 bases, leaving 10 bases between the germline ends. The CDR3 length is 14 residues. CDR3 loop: CASSVEQNSYEQYF. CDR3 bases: TGCGCCAGCAGTGTGGAACAGAACTCCTACGAGCAGTACTTC.

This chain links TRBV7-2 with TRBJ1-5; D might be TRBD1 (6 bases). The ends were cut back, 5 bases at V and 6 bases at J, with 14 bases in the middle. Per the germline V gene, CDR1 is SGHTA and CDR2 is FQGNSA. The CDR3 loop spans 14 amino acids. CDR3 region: CASSPTGNGQPQHF. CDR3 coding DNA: TGTGCCAGCAGCCCCACAGGGAATGGTCAGCCCCAGCATTTT.

CDR3 in DNA: TGTGCCAGCAGTTCCCCCGATTCACCCCTCCACTTT. It yields the protein CASSSPDSPLHF. The rearrangement uses TRBV11-2 and TRBJ1-6; D gene uncertain. Germline CDR1 is SGHAT and CDR2 is FQNNGV. CDR3 length: 12 residues. With 6 bases removed from V and 8 bases from J, the gap between germline ends came to 8 bases.

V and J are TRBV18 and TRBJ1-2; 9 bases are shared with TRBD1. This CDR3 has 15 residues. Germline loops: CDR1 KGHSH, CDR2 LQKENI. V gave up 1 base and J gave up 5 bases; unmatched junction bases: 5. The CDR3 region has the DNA TGTGCCAGCTCACCACGGGGCGACAGGGGGTATGGCTACACCTTC. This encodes CASSPRGDRGYGYTF.

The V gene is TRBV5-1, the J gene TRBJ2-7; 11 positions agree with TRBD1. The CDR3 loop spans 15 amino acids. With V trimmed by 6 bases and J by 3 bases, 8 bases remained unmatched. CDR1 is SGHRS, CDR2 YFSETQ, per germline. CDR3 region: CASTLGQGAFYEQYF. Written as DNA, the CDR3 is TGCGCCAGCACCCTAGGACAGGGGGCGTTCTACGAGCAGTACTTC.

CDR3 residues: CASSQDGGGGHLSEQFF. The CDR3 DNA reads TGTGCCAGCAGCCAAGATGGCGGGGGGGGGCACCTTAGTGAGCAGTTCTTC. The chain joins TRBV4-2 to TRBJ2-1, with 9 bases lining up with TRBD2. Germline assignment: CDR1 LGHNA and CDR2 YNFKEQ. This CDR3 has 17 amino acids. The V gene end was trimmed by 0 bases and the J gene end by 9 bases; junction bases not matched to a gene: 12.

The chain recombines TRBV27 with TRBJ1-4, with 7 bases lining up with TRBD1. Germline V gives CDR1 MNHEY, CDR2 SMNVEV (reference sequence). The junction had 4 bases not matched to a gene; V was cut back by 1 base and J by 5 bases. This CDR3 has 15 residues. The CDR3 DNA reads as TGTGCCAGCAGTTTATATGGGACAGAGAATGAAAAACTGTTTTTT. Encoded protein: CASSLYGTENEKLFF.

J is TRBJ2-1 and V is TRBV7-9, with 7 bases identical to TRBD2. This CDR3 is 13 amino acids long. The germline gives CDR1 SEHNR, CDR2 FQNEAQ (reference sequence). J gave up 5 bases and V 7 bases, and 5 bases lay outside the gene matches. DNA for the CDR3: TGTGCCAGCAAAGCGGGGCCGAACAATGAGCAGTTCTTC. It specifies CASKAGPNNEQFF. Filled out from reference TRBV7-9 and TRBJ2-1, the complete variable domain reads DTGVSQNPRHKITKRGQNVTFRCDPISEHNRLYWYRQTLGQGPEFLTYFQNEAQLEKSRLLSDRFSAERPKGSFSTLEIQRTEQGDSAMYLCASKAGPNNEQFFGPGTRLTVL.

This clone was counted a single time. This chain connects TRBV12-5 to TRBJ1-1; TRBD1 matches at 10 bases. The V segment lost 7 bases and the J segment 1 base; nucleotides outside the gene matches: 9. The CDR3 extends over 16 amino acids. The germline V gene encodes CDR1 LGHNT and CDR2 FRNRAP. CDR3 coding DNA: TGTGCTAGTGCCTTGACAGGGGGCGTATGGAACACTGAAGCTTTCTTT. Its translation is CASALTGGVWNTEAFF.

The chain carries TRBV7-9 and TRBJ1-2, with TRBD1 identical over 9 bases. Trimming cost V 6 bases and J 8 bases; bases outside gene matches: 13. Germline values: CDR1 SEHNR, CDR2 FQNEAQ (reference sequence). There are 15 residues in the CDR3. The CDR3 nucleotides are TGTGCCAGCAGTGCTTGGGGACAGGGAGGCCTCGGCTACACCTTC. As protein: CASSAWGQGGLGYTF.

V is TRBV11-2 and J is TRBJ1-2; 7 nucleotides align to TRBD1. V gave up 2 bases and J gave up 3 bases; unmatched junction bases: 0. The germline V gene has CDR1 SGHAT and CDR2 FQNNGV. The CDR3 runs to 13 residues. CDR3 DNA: TGTGCCAGCAGCTTAACAGGGGACTATGGCTACACCTTC. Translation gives CASSLTGDYGYTF.

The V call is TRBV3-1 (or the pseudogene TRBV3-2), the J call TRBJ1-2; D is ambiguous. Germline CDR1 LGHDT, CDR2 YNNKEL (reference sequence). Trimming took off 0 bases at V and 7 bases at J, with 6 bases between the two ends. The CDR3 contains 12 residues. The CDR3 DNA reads TGTGCCAGCAGCCAAGACCACAGTGGCTACACCTTC. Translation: CASSQDHSGYTF.

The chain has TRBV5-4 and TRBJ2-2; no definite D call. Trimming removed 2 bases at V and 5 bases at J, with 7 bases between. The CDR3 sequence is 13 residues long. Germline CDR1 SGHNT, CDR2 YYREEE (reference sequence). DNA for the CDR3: TGTGCCAGCAGCTTCAGTTCAACCGGGGAGCTGTTTTTT. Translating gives CASSFSSTGELFF.

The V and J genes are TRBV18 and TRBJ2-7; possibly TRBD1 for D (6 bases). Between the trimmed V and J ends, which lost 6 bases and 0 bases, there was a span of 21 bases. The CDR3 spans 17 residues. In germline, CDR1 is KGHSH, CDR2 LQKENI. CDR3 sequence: CASSRTGTSSASYEQYF. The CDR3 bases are TGTGCCAGCTCTCGGACCGGGACATCCTCTGCCTCCTACGAGCAGTACTTC.

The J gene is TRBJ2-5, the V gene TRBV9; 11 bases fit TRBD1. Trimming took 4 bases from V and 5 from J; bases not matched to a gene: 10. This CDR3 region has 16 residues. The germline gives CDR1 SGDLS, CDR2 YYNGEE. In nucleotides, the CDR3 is TGTGCCAGCAGCCCGAGCGGACAGGGGGCGGAGGAGACCCAGTACTTC. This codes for CASSPSGQGAEETQYF.

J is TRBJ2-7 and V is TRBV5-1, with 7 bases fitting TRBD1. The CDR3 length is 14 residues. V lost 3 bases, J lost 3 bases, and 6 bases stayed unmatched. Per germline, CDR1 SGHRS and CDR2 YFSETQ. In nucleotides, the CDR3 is TGCGCCAGCAGCTCACAGGGGAAAGACTACGAGCAGTACTTC. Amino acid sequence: CASSSQGKDYEQYF. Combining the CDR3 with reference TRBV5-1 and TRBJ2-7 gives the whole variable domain KAGVTQTPRYLIKTRGQQVTLSCSPISGHRSVSWYQQTPGQGLQFLFEYFSETQRNKGNFPGRFSGRQFSNSRSEMNVSTLELGDSALYLCASSSQGKDYEQYFGPGTRLTVT.

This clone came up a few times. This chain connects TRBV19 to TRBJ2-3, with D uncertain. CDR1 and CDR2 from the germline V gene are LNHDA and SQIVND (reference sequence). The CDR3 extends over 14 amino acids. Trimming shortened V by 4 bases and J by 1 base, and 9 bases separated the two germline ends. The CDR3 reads CASSNFGGTDTQYF. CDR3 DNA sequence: TGTGCCAGTAGTAATTTCGGAGGCACAGATACGCAGTATTTT.